This T cell receptor (beta chain) comes out of a study of cytomegalovirus exposure and HLA in healthy donors. Study details: A later analysis reported the 120 validation repertoires used the same platform as the approximately 700 first-cohort repertoires. Study conclusions and caveats: Under in vitro conditions, a few CMV-associated chains were confirmed as specific for CMV antigens. It was 150 to 200 TCR beta chains that were listed as cytomegalovirus-associated.

The germline V gene encodes CDR1 SEHNR and CDR2 FQNEAQ (reference sequence). The length of the CDR3 is 13 residues. The ends were cut back, 5 bases at V and 5 bases at J, with 10 bases in the middle. In regard to this clone: Antigen unknown.

Clones were sequenced by immunoSEQ multiplex PCR, and TCRdb holds only the in-frame ones, with some missing. The sample includes under 200,000 clones, about 81% of them seen just once. The sequenced sample consisted of PBMCs. The TCR originated in a woman aged 25 to 45 in good health and CMV-seronegative. The chain carries TRBV7-9 and TRBJ1-5; D unclear. CDR3: CASSASRDQPQHF. DNA of the CDR3: TGTGCCAGCAGCGCGAGTCGAGATCAGCCCCAGCATTTT.